Presented here are 11 T cell receptor beta chains from one specimen sequenced in a study of cytomegalovirus exposure and HLA in healthy donors. The PCR used 60 Vbeta and 13 Jbeta primers. Assay used: immunoSEQ multiplex PCR; TCRdb lists only in-frame clones, some missing. The data contain about 260,000 clones, just under 85% of them singletons. Sequences were obtained from PBMCs. The origin of the receptors is a woman in her 40s in good health and CMV-seropositive.

This clone was recorded once. The rearrangement links TRBV6-1 to TRBJ1-4; D might be TRBD1 (5 bases). Germline V gene sequence: CDR1 MNHNS, CDR2 SASEGT. V lost 6 bases and J lost 6, with 11 bases in between. The CDR3 runs to 13 residues. The CDR3 DNA follows: TGTGCCAGCAGGCCGCCGGGGGATGAAAAACTGTTTTTT. This codes for CASRPPGDEKLFF.

This chain uses TRBV9 with TRBJ2-2, with TRBD1 matching over 7 bases. Trimming at V came to 4 bases and at J to 6 bases, leaving 6 bases not matched to a gene. The CDR3 totals 14 residues. CDR1 is SGDLS, CDR2 YYNGEE, per germline. The CDR3 nucleotides are TGTGCCAGCAGCACCGGACAGGTCTCCGGGGAGCTGTTTTTT. It specifies CASSTGQVSGELFF. Combining the CDR3 with reference TRBV9 and TRBJ2-2 gives the whole variable domain DSGVTQTPKHLITATGQRVTLRCSPRSGDLSVYWYQQSLDQGLQFLIQYYNGEERAKGNILERFSAQQFPDLHSELNLSSLELGDSALYFCASSTGQVSGELFFGEGSRLTVL.

This clone turned up a few times. The rearrangement joins TRBV25-1 to TRBJ2-7, with a tentative D call TRBD1 (5 bases). With 3 bases removed from V and 1 base from J, the gap between germline ends came to 16 bases. CDR3 length equals 16 residues. Germline loops: CDR1 MGHDK, CDR2 SYGVNS. The CDR3 sequence is CASSDPGQGGSYEQYF. The DNA for the CDR3 is TGTGCCAGCAGTGACCCTGGGCAGGGCGGTTCCTACGAGCAGTACTTC.

The gene calls are TRBV5-1 and TRBJ2-3, with unresolved D. The CDR3 loop spans 15 amino acids. CDR1 and CDR2 from the germline V gene are SGHRS and YFSETQ. V was clipped by 0 bases and J by 4 bases, with 12 bases between them. The DNA for the CDR3 is TGCGCCAGCAGCTTGGAACAGCCGGTCGCAGATACGCAGTATTTT. This codes for CASSLEQPVADTQYF.

The chain links TRBV5-6 to TRBJ1-5; D unclear. From germline, CDR1 is SGHDT and CDR2 YYEEEE. V shed 0 bases and J shed 6 bases, with 4 bases lying between them. CDR3 length: 12 residues. CDR3: CASSLGSQPQHF. The CDR3 bases are TGTGCCAGCAGCTTGGGGAGTCAGCCCCAGCATTTT.

The chain combines TRBV7-3 with TRBJ2-3, with 7 bases aligning to TRBD2. The CDR3 is made up of 16 amino acids. V shed 4 bases, J shed 0 bases, and the junction held 7 bases outside the gene matches. Germline V gives CDR1 SGHTA, CDR2 FQGTGA. The chain's CDR3 is CASSYAGDRSTDTQYF. CDR3 coding DNA: TGTGCCAGCAGCTATGCGGGAGACCGAAGCACAGATACGCAGTATTTT.

This chain links TRBV6-6 with TRBJ2-7; 11 bases agree with TRBD1. The V and J ends lost 2 bases and 5 bases, in that order; junction bases with no gene match: 2. The CDR3 consists of 14 residues. CDR1 MNHNY and CDR2 SVGAGI come from the germline V gene (reference sequence). The CDR3 is CASSYGQGADEQYF. CDR3 nucleotides: TGTGCCAGCAGTTACGGACAGGGGGCAGACGAGCAGTACTTC.

V and J are TRBV6-6 and TRBJ2-5, with 8 positions matching TRBD2. V was clipped by 2 bases and J by 7 bases; unmatched bases: 9. CDR1 is MNHNY, CDR2 SVGAGI, per germline (reference sequence). The CDR3 has 15 residues. CDR3 sequence: CASSYGAGGVRTQYF. DNA for the CDR3: TGTGCCAGCAGTTACGGTGCGGGAGGAGTTAGGACCCAGTACTTC.

In DNA form, the CDR3 reads TGCGCCAGCAGCCTCCTGACAGGGTCAGGTGGCTACACCTTC. This encodes CASSLLTGSGGYTF. The chain links TRBV5-1 to TRBJ1-2; 7 bases align to TRBD1. The junction had 10 bases not matched to a gene; V was cut back by 4 bases and J by 7 bases. The germline CDR1 and CDR2 sequences are SGHRS and YFSETQ. The CDR3 extends over 14 amino acids.

The chain joins TRBV28 to TRBJ1-5, with D tentatively TRBD1 (5 bases). Deletions cut 1 base from V and 6 bases from J, with 13 bases between. The CDR3 length is 15 residues. Germline V CDR1 and CDR2: MDHEN, SYDVKM. CDR3 nucleotide sequence: TGTGCCAGCAGTTTATCCCCCAGGGCTGGTCAGCCCCAGCATTTT. Translated, it gives CASSLSPRAGQPQHF.

The CDR3 DNA reads TGTGCCAGCAGCGAAGAAACAGGGGGCCTCTCTGGAAACACCATATATTTT. Translation gives CASSEETGGLSGNTIYF. V is TRBV5-5 and J is TRBJ1-3, with 9 bases lining up with TRBD1. V shed 4 bases, J shed 0 bases, and the junction held 8 bases outside the gene matches. Germline V gene sequence: CDR1 SGHKS, CDR2 YYEKEE (reference sequence). The length of the CDR3 is 17 residues.